This T cell receptor (beta chain) comes out of a study of T-cell memory formation after mild COVID-19. Constant-segment primers served in 5'RACE that generated TCR alpha and TCR beta cDNA libraries bearing sample barcodes and UMIs. TCRdb reprocessed the 5' RACE reads via MiXCR and lists one record per CDR3 protein. The sample lists about 410,000 distinct CDR3 sequences; more than 20% were seen once. With regard to this clonotype: Its matching antigen is unknown.

General study findings and limits: CD4+ contracting clones lay mainly in CM and EM, CD8+ ones in EMRA. Pre-infection memory already had some responding clones, implying cross-reactive memory joined.

V was clipped by 5 bases and J by 6 bases; unmatched bases: 6. The CDR3 totals 14 residues. CDR1 MNHEY and CDR2 SVGEGT come from the germline V gene. The clonotype was recovered from an adult woman who had mild COVID-19 (a few samples of this study predate the infection). Cell type and time point are not known. Sequenced sample: PBMCs or a T cell subset sorted from them (not recorded which). The V gene is TRBV6-2 or TRBV6-3, the J gene TRBJ1-4, with 7 bases fitting TRBD1. CDR3 nucleotides: TGTGCCAGCAGTCCGACAGGGTTGGATGAAAAACTGTTTTTT. Protein sequence: CASSPTGLDEKLFF.